This TCR beta chain was obtained from a study of shared clonotypes between healthy human individuals. Study-level findings and limits: An anticipated effect of sequencing depth on clonotype sharing among donors was recognized.

Points on this clone: No antigen is known for it.

Clones were read by immunoSEQ multiplex PCR, and TCRdb kept only the in-frame ones, dropping some. The sample has approximately 1,500,000 clones; about 96% are singletons. The CDR3 loop spans 15 amino acids. The V end lost 2 bases, the J end lost 2 bases, and 13 bases lay between the germline ends. CDR1 is MNHEY and CDR2 is SVGAGI in the germline V gene. This clonotype was sampled from a man aged 25 to 45 in good health. The chain recombines TRBV6-5 with TRBJ2-7; TRBD1 is a possible D gene (5 bases). Sequencing was done on a sample of naive CD4+ T cells sorted from blood. Subset meaning: CD45RA+ positively selected. The CDR3 bases are TGTGCCAGCAGTTACCTGACAGCTGGTCCCTACGAGCAGTACTTC. This translates into CASSYLTAGPYEQYF.